This T cell receptor (beta chain) was retrieved from a study of cytomegalovirus exposure and HLA in healthy donors. These donors were members of the approximately 110-subject validation cohort, a group separate from the approximately 700-subject first cohort. The CDR3 runs 16 residues. The ends were cut back, 1 base at V and 1 base at J, with 13 bases in the middle. The germline CDR1 and CDR2 sequences are LNHNV and YYDKDF (reference sequence). The table came from immunoSEQ multiplex PCR; TCRdb's copy has only in-frame clones and leaves some out. The repertoire holds fewer than 250,000 clones, with 70% to 90% as singletons.

The gene calls are TRBV15 and TRBJ1-2, with D hard to call. What was sequenced was PBMCs. The origin of this receptor is a woman between 18 and 30 years old in good health and CMV-seronegative. The CDR3 DNA sequence: TGTGCCACCAGCAGAGGGGCGGAGGATTTTAACTATGGCTACACCTTC. Encoded protein: CATSRGAEDFNYGYTF.